The T cell receptor beta chain under discussion was sequenced for a study of blood T cell repertoires in COVID-19. As for the study in general: Samples representing acute and convalescent COVID-19 were sourced from the United States, Italy and Spain. PBMCs, B-cell-depleted T cells, or T cells were the source of the cDNA or gDNA that made up the material.

Trimming removed 1 base at V and 6 bases at J, with 12 bases between. CDR1 KGHDR and CDR2 SFDVKD come from the germline V gene. There are 15 residues in the CDR3. Authors' analysis steps: Amplifying reference gene primers gave estimates of nucleated cell counts. Assay: immunoSEQ multiplex PCR; the TCRdb copy retains only in-frame clones and omits some. V, J and clone size are taken as reported in that table, and D and trimming were inferred from the DNA itself. Of around 300,000 clones listed, 86% are singletons. Sequencing was performed on peripheral blood. The chain links TRBV24-1 to TRBJ2-1; D is possibly TRBD1 (5 bases). The source of this sequence is a woman aged 25 to 39 with active or convalescent COVID-19. CDR3 loop: CATSDFRVSGNEQFF. The CDR3 DNA sequence: TGTGCCACCAGTGATTTCAGGGTATCGGGCAATGAGCAGTTCTTC.